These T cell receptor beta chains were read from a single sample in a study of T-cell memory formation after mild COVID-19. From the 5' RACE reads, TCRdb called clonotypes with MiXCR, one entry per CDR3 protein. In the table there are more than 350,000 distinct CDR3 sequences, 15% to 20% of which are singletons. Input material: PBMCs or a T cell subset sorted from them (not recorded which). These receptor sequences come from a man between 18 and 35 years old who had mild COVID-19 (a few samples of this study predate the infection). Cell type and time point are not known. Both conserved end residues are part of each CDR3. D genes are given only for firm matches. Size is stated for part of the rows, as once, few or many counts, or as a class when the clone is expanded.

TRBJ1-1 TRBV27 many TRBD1 CASSSAGTGYPEAFF TGTGCCAGCAGTAGCGCCGGGACAGGGTATCCTGAAGCTTTCTTT
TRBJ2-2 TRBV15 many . CATSTRIGHITPTGELFF TGTGCCACCAGCACCAGGATCGGACATATCACGCCCACCGGGGAGCTGTTTTTT
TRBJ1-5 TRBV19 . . CASRMTGFNQPQHF TGTGCCAGTAGGATGACAGGATTCAATCAGCCCCAGCATTTT
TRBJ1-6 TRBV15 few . CATSSQSTGPQALHF TGTGCCACCAGCAGTCAATCGACAGGTCCCCAGGCCCTCCACTTT
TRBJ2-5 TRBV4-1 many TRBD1 CASSQAGTGPSGWTQYF TGCGCCAGCAGCCAAGCGGGGACAGGGCCCTCAGGGTGGACCCAGTACTTC
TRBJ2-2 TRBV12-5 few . CASGRQSQYTGELFF TGTGCTAGTGGTCGCCAGTCCCAGTACACCGGGGAGCTGTTTTTT
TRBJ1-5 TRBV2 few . CASSFEGQDNQPQHF TGTGCCAGCAGTTTCGAGGGTCAGGACAATCAGCCCCAGCATTTT
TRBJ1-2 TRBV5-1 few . CASSLEPDTGGYTF TGCGCCAGCAGCTTGGAACCGGACACCGGTGGCTACACCTTC
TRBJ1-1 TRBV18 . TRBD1 CASSPGQPNTEAFF TGTGCCAGCTCACCGGGACAGCCGAACACTGAAGCTTTCTTT
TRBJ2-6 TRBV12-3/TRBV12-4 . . CASSPKRFMAGPRSGANVLTF TGTGCCAGCAGTCCCAAAAGGTTTATGGCCGGTCCGCGCTCTGGGGCCAACGTCCTGACTTTC
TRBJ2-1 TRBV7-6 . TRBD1 CASSLRQGYNEQFF TGTGCCAGCAGCTTGCGACAGGGCTACAATGAGCAGTTCTTC
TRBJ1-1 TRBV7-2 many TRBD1 CASSPYTGTDSEAFF TGTGCCAGCAGCCCTTATACCGGGACAGATTCTGAAGCTTTCTTT
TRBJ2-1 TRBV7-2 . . CASTRGSSDEQFF TGTGCCAGCACGCGGGGTTCGAGCGATGAGCAGTTCTTC
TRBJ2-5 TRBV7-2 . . CASSLKWEETQYF TGTGCCAGCAGCTTAAAGTGGGAAGAGACCCAGTACTTC
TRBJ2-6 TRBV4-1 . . CASSQDPPGTDSGANVLTF TGCGCCAGCAGCCAAGATCCCCCCGGGACGGACTCTGGGGCCAACGTCCTGACTTTC
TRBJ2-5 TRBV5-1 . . CASSLVPDKETQYF TGCGCCAGCAGCTTGGTCCCAGATAAGGAGACCCAGTACTTC
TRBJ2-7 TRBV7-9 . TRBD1 CASSQWTGVSYEQYF TGTGCCAGCAGCCAATGGACAGGGGTCTCCTACGAGCAGTACTTC
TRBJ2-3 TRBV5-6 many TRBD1 CASSYQGDTDTQYF TGTGCCAGCAGCTACCAGGGGGACACAGATACGCAGTATTTT
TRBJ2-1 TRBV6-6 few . CASRRRTDNEQFF TGTGCCAGCAGGCGCCGGACAGACAATGAGCAGTTCTTC
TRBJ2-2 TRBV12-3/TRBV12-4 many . CASSRLTGTGELFF TGTGCCAGCAGTCGACTTACAGGAACCGGGGAGCTGTTTTTT
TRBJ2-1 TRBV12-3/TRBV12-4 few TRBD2 CASSQRGDDYNEQFF TGTGCCAGCAGTCAGCGGGGGGACGACTACAATGAGCAGTTCTTC
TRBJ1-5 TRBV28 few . CASSLKWVSNQPQHF TGTGCCAGCAGTTTAAAGTGGGTCAGCAATCAGCCCCAGCATTTT
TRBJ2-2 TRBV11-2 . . CASSLVWVYTGELFF TGTGCCAGCAGCTTAGTTTGGGTTTACACCGGGGAGCTGTTTTTT
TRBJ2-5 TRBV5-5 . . CASSRDSQDQETQYF TGTGCCAGCAGTCGAGACAGTCAAGATCAAGAGACCCAGTACTTC
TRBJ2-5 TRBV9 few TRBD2 CASSVQGLHQETQYF TGTGCCAGCAGCGTACAGGGACTACACCAAGAGACCCAGTACTTC
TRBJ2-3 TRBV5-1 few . CASSRGAGGAPDTQYF TGCGCCAGCAGCCGGGGGGCAGGGGGCGCCCCAGATACGCAGTATTTT
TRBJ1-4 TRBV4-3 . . CASSQGLGTGFNEKLFF TGCGCCAGCAGCCAAGGTTTGGGCACCGGATTTAATGAAAAACTGTTTTTT
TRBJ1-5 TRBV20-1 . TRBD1 CSARAWDRGIQPQHF TGCAGTGCTAGAGCCTGGGACAGGGGTATTCAGCCCCAGCATTTT
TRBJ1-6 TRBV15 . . CATSRDLNSPLHF TGTGCCACCAGCAGAGATCTGAATTCACCCCTCCACTTT
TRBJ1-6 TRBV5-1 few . CASSRQGAEDSPLHF TGCGCCAGCAGCCGGCAGGGAGCGGAAGATTCACCCCTCCACTTT
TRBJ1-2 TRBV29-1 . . CSVARQNVNYGYTF TGCAGCGTTGCTCGACAGAACGTTAACTATGGCTACACCTTC
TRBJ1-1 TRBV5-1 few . CASSFLMGNTEAFF TGCGCCAGCAGCTTCCTTATGGGGAACACTGAAGCTTTCTTT
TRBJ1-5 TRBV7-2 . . CASSPQIRQPQHF TGTGCCAGCAGCCCCCAAATACGTCAGCCCCAGCATTTT
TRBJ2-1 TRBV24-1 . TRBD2 CATSDAGTSNNEQFF TGTGCCACCAGTGATGCCGGGACTAGTAACAATGAGCAGTTCTTC
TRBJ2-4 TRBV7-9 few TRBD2 CASSSVTSGGDVGKNIQYF TGTGCCAGCAGCTCCGTGACTAGCGGGGGGGACGTAGGCAAAAACATTCAGTACTTC
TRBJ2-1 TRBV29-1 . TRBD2 CSIGTSGSYNEQFF TGCAGCATTGGGACTAGCGGCTCCTACAATGAGCAGTTCTTC
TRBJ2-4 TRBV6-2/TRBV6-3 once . CASSYSRQLGQAKNIQYF TGTGCCAGCAGTTACTCGAGACAGTTGGGGCAAGCCAAAAACATTCAGTACTTC
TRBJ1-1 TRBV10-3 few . CAISAGGEAFF TGTGCCATCAGCGCCGGAGGTGAAGCTTTCTTT
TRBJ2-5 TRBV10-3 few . CAISDQETQYF TGTGCCATCAGTGACCAAGAGACCCAGTACTTC
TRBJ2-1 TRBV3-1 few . CASSPSLGLHEQFF TGTGCCAGCAGCCCAAGTCTGGGGTTACATGAGCAGTTCTTC
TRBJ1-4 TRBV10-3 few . CAISESEIREKLFF TGTGCCATCAGTGAGTCGGAAATAAGGGAAAAACTGTTTTTT
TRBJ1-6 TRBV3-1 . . CASSQGHPNSPLHF TGTGCCAGCAGCCAAGGACACCCTAATTCACCCCTCCACTTT
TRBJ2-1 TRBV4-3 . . CASSQDAGPVNEQFF TGCGCCAGCAGCCAAGACGCAGGACCAGTCAATGAGCAGTTCTTC
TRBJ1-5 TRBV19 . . CASSMGFNQPQHF TGTGCCAGTAGTATGGGTTTTAATCAGCCCCAGCATTTT
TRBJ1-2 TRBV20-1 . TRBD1 CSARVKTGANYGYTF TGCAGTGCTAGAGTCAAGACAGGGGCTAACTATGGCTACACCTTC
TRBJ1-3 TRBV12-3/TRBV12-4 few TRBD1 CASSQGTGRSGNTIYF TGTGCCAGCAGCCAGGGGACAGGGCGATCTGGAAACACCATATATTTT
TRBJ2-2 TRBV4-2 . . CASGAGGANTGELFF TGTGCCAGCGGAGCTGGGGGGGCTAACACCGGGGAGCTGTTTTTT
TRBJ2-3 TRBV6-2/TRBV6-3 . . CASSYPPFTDTQYF TGTGCCAGCAGTTACCCCCCCTTCACAGATACGCAGTATTTT
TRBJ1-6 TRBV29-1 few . CSVAVEDSYNSPLHF TGCAGCGTTGCGGTAGAAGACTCCTATAATTCACCCCTCCACTTT
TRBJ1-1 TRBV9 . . CASSVGGLAEAFF TGTGCCAGCAGCGTCGGGGGACTGGCTGAAGCTTTCTTT
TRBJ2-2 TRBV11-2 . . CASSPGLGGNTGELFF TGTGCCAGCAGCCCCGGGCTCGGCGGTAACACCGGGGAGCTGTTTTTT
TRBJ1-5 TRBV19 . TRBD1 CASSIVTDRGFNQPQHF TGTGCCAGTAGTATAGTGACGGACAGGGGATTCAATCAGCCCCAGCATTTT
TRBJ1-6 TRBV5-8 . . CASSFWGGWNSPLHF TGTGCCAGCAGCTTCTGGGGGGGTTGGAATTCACCCCTCCACTTT
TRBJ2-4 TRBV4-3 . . CASSQGTGRVAKNIQYF TGCGCCAGCAGCCAAGGGACCGGCAGGGTTGCCAAAAACATTCAGTACTTC
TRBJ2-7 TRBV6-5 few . CASSTRQAKKYF TGTGCCAGCAGCACGCGACAGGCAAAGAAGTACTTC